This entry describes one T cell receptor beta chain. The sample is drawn from a study of T-cell memory formation after mild COVID-19. The length of the CDR3 is 17 residues. Germline V gene lookup returns CDR1 SEHNR and CDR2 FQNEAQ (reference sequence). The V and J ends lost 4 bases and 7 bases, in that order; junction bases with no gene match: 13. MiXCR, run by TCRdb on the 5' RACE reads, gives a single entry per CDR3 protein. Of some 160,000 distinct CDR3 sequences in the sample, 10% to 15% were seen once. The clonotype was recovered from a man between 18 and 29 years old who had mild COVID-19 (a few samples of this study predate the infection). Cell type and time point are not known. The J gene is TRBJ2-5, the V gene TRBV7-9; 12 bases line up with TRBD1. Sequenced: PBMCs or a T cell subset sorted from them (not recorded which). In nucleotides, the CDR3 is TGTGCCAGCAGCTCCGGGACAGGGGGCACAACAAGGGGGACCCAGTACTTC. Translating gives CASSSGTGGTTRGTQYF. Using reference TRBV7-9 and TRBJ2-5 for the parts outside the CDR3, the full variable domain is DTGVSQNPRHKITKRGQNVTFRCDPISEHNRLYWYRQTLGQGPEFLTYFQNEAQLEKSRLLSDRFSAERPKGSFSTLEIQRTEQGDSAMYLCASSSGTGGTTRGTQYFGPGTRLLVL.